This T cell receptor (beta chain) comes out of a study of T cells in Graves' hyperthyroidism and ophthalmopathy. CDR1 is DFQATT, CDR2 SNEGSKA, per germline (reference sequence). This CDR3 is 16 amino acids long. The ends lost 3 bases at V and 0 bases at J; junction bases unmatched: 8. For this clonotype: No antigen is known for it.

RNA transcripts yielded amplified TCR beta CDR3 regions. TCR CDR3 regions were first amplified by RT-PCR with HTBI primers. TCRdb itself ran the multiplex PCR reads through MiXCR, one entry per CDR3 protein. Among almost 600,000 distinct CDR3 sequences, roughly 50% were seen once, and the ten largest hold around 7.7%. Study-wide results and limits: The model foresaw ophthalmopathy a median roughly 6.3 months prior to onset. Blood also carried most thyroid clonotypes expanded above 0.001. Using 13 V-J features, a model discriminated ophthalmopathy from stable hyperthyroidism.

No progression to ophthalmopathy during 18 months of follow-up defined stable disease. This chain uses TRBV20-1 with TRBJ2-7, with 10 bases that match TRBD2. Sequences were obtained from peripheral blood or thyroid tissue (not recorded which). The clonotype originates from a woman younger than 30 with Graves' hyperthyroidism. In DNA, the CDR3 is TGCAGTGCTAGGGACCCCGGGACTAGCGTCTCCTACGAGCAGTACTTC. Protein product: CSARDPGTSVSYEQYF.